This T cell receptor (beta chain) was obtained from a study of T cell repertoires in cytomegalovirus infection. The CDR3 has 14 amino acids. CDR1 WNHNN and CDR2 SYGVQD come from the germline V gene (reference sequence). The V and J ends lost 4 bases and 0 bases respectively, with 10 bases between them. This clonotype occurred a few times. TCRdb fed the reads into MiXCR, producing one record per CDR3 protein. This table has about 260,000 distinct CDR3 sequences, approximately 9% appearing once. Material: PBMCs. The chain employs TRBV10-1 and TRBJ2-7, with D maybe TRBD2 (5 bases). This sequence originates from a human donor in good health (CMV status not recorded). Some clones in this sample may be carry-over from other donors' samples. DNA of the CDR3: TGCGCCAGCAGTGTAGGAGGTAACTCCTACGAGCAGTACTTC. This codes for CASSVGGNSYEQYF.